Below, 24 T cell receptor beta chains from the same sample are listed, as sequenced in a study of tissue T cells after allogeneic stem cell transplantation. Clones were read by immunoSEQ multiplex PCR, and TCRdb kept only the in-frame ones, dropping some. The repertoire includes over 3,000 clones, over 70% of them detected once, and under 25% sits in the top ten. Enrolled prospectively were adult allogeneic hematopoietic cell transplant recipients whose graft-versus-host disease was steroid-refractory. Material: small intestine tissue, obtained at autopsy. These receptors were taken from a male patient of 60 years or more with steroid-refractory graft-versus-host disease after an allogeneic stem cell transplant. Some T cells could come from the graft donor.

The CDR3 DNA follows: TGCGCCAGCAGTGAGTCGGGGGGCGACAATGAGCAGTTCTTC. It encodes CASSESGGDNEQFF. The genes are TRBV10-1 and TRBJ2-1; D possibly matches TRBD1 or TRBD2 (6 bases each). The length of the CDR3 is 14 residues. The germline gives CDR1 WNHNN, CDR2 SYGVQD (reference sequence). V was shortened by 0 bases and J by 5 bases, with 8 bases between the two germline ends.

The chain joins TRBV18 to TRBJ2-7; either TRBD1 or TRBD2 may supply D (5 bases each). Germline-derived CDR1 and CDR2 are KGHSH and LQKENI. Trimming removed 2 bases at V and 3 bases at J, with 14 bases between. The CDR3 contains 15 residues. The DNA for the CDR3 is TGTGCCAGCTCACCAGCTGGGACGGGCAGCTACGAGCAGTACTTC. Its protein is CASSPAGTGSYEQYF.

CDR3 DNA sequence: TGTGCCAGCAATAACTTCAAAGAGACCCAGTACTTC. Translated: CASNNFKETQYF. The chain carries TRBV2 and TRBJ2-5; D gene unclear. CDR1 SNHLY and CDR2 FYNNEI come from the germline V gene. Between the trimmed V and J ends, which lost 7 bases and 3 bases, there was a span of 9 bases. The CDR3 loop spans 12 amino acids.

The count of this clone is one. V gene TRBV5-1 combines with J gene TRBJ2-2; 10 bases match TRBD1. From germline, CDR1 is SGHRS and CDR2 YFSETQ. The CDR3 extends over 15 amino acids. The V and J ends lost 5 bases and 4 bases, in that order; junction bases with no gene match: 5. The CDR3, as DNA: TGCGCCAGCAGAGACCGGACAGGGGGCACCGGGGAGCTGTTTTTT. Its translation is CASRDRTGGTGELFF.

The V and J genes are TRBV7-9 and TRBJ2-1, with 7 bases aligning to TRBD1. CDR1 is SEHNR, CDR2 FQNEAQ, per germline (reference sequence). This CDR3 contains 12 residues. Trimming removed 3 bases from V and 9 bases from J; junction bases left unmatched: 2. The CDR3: CASSFTGVEQFF. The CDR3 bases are TGTGCCAGCAGCTTTACAGGGGTTGAGCAGTTCTTC. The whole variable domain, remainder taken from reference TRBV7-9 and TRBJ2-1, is DTGVSQNPRHKITKRGQNVTFRCDPISEHNRLYWYRQTLGQGPEFLTYFQNEAQLEKSRLLSDRFSAERPKGSFSTLEIQRTEQGDSAMYLCASSFTGVEQFFGPGTRLTVL.

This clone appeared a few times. This chain's CDR3 is CASSQVPTGMNTEAFF. CDR3 nucleotides: TGCGCCAGCAGCCAAGTACCGACAGGGATGAACACTGAAGCTTTCTTT. The V and J genes are TRBV4-1 and TRBJ1-1; 7 nucleotides match TRBD1. The CDR3 runs to 16 residues. After removal of 1 base from V and 0 bases from J, the junction contained 5 bases not matched to a gene. The germline CDR1 and CDR2 sequences are MGHRA and YSYEKL.

DNA for the CDR3: TGTGCCAGCAGCTCGCAGGGGACGGTAGCCTACGAGCAGTACTTC. Encoded protein: CASSSQGTVAYEQYF. This chain links TRBV5-5 with TRBJ2-7; D perhaps matches TRBD1 (6 bases). V was shortened by 3 bases and J by 2 bases, with 15 bases between the two germline ends. This CDR3 comprises 15 residues. CDR1 is SGHKS, CDR2 YYEKEE, per germline (reference sequence).

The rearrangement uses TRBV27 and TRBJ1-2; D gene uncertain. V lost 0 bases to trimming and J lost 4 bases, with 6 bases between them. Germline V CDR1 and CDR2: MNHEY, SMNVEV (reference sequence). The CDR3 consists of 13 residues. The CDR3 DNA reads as TGTGCCAGCAGTTTATCCAACGCCTATGGCTACACCTTC. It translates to CASSLSNAYGYTF.

This CDR3 is CASSLTAGLRYGYTF. The CDR3 nucleotides are TGTGCCAGCAGCTTAACAGCAGGACTACGCTATGGCTACACCTTC. The rearrangement uses TRBV7-9 and TRBJ1-2; D not resolved. The ends were cut back, 2 bases at V and 4 bases at J, with 14 bases in the middle. This CDR3 is 15 amino acids long. CDR1 and CDR2 (germline): SEHNR, FQNEAQ (reference sequence).

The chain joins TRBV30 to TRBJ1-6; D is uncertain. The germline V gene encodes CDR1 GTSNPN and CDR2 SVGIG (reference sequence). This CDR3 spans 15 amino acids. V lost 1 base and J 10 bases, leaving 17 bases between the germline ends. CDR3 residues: CAWSGRVRFNSPLHF. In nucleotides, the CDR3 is TGTGCCTGGAGTGGGCGAGTCAGGTTTAACTCACCCCTCCACTTT.

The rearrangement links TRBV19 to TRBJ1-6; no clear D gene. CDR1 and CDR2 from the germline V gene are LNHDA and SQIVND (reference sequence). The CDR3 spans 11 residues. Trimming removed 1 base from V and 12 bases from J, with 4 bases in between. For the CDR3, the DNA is TGTGCCAGTAGTATAGGGGGACCCCTCCACTTT. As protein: CASSIGGPLHF.

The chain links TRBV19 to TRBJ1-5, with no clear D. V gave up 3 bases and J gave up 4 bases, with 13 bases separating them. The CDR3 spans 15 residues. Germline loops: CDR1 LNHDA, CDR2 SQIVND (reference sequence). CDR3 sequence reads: CASSMSALANQPQHF. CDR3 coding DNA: TGTGCCAGTAGTATGTCCGCGTTGGCTAATCAGCCCCAGCATTTT.

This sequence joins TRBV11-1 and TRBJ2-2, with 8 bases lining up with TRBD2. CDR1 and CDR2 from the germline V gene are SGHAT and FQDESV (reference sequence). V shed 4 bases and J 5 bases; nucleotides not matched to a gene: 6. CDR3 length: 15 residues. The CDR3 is CASSYSGGGTGELFF. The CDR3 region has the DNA TGTGCCAGCAGCTACAGCGGGGGAGGGACCGGGGAGCTGTTTTTT.

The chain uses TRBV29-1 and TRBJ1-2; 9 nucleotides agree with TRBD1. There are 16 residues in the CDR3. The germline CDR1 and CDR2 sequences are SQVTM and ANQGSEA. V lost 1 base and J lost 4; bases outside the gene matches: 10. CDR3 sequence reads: CSVEVPPGTGTYGYTF. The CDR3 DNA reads TGCAGCGTTGAAGTCCCCCCCGGGACAGGGACCTATGGCTACACCTTC.

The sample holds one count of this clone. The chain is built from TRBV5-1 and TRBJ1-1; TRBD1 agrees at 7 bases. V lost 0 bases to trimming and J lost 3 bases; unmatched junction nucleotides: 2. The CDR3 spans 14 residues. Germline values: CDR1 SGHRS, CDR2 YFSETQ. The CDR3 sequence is CASSLDTGDTEAFF. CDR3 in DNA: TGCGCCAGCAGCTTGGACACAGGGGACACTGAAGCTTTCTTT.

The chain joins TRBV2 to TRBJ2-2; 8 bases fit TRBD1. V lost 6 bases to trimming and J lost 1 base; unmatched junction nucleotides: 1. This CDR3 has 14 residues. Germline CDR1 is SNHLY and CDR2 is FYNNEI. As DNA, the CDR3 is TGTGCCAGCAGGGACAGGGTGAACACCGGGGAGCTGTTTTTT. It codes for CASRDRVNTGELFF.

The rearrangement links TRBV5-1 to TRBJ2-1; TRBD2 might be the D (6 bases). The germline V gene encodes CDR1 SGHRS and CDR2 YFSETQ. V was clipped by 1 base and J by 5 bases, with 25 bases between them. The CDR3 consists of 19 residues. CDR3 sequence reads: CASSLWGKGPSTGDNEQFF. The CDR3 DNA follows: TGCGCCAGCAGCTTGTGGGGGAAGGGGCCTTCAACGGGGGACAATGAGCAGTTCTTC.

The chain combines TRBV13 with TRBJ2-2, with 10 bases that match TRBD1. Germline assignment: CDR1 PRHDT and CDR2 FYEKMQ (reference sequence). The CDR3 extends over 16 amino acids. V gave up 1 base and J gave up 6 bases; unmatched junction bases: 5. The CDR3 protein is CASSLVGQGTAGELFF. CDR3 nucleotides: TGTGCCAGCAGCTTAGTGGGACAGGGGACCGCCGGGGAGCTGTTTTTT.

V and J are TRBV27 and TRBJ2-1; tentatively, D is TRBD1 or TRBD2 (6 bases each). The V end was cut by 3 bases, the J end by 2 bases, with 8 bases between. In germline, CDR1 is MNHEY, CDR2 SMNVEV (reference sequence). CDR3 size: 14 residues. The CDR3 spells CASSLGGTYNEQFF. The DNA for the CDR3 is TGTGCCAGCAGTTTGGGGGGCACCTACAATGAGCAGTTCTTC.

The CDR3 DNA sequence: TGCGCCAGCAGCTTGGTGGCAGTCGCGAACACCGGGGAGCTGTTTTTT. Translation gives CASSLVAVANTGELFF. J is TRBJ2-2 and V is TRBV5-1; no definite D call. This CDR3 is 16 amino acids long. With 0 bases removed from V and 0 bases from J, the gap between germline ends came to 9 bases. Germline assignment: CDR1 SGHRS and CDR2 YFSETQ. Together with reference TRBV5-1 and TRBJ2-2, the CDR3 gives the full variable domain: KAGVTQTPRYLIKTRGQQVTLSCSPISGHRSVSWYQQTPGQGLQFLFEYFSETQRNKGNFPGRFSGRQFSNSRSEMNVSTLELGDSALYLCASSLVAVANTGELFFGEGSRLTVL.

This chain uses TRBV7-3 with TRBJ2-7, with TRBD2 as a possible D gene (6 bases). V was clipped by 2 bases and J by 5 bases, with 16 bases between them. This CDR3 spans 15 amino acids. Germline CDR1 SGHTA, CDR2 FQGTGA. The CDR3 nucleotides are TGTGCCAGCAGCTTAGGGACTTCAGCAACGGACGAGCAGTACTTC. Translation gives CASSLGTSATDEQYF.

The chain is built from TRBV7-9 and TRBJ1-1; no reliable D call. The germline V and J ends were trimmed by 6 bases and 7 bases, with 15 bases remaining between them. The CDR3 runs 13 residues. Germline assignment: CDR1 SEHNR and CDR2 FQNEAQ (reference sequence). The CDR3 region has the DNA TGTGCCAGCAGTCAATCCACCATCCTTGAAGCTTTCTTT. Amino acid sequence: CASSQSTILEAFF.

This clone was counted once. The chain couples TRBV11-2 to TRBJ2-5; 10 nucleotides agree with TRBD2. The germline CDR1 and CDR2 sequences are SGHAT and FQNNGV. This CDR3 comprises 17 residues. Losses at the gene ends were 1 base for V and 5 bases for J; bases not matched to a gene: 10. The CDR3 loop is CASSLVVSSGGVETQYF. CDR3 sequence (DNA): TGTGCCAGCAGCTTAGTGGTTTCGAGCGGGGGGGTGGAGACCCAGTACTTC.

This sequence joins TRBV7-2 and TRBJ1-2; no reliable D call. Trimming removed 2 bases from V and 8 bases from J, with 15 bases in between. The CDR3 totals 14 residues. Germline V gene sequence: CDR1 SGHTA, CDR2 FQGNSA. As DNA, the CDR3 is TGTGCCAGCAGCTTAAATTCAGGCGCTGGGGGCTACACCTTC. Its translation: CASSLNSGAGGYTF.